These 27 T cell receptor beta chains were all obtained from the same sample, sequenced in a study of blood T cell repertoires in COVID-19 (dated by TCRdb to about 2020). Library preparation was by the immunoSEQ multiplex PCR assay. TCRdb's version of the immuneACCESS table is confined to in-frame rearrangements and falls short of the full clone set. An unresolved V gene accounts for under half of the shortfall where checked; the remainder is of unknown origin. The sample table contains around 300,000 clones; only one count was recorded for 80% to 90% of them. 2.4% of the sample comes from the top ten. Material: PBMCs or T cells enriched from blood (not recorded which). Source of these receptors: a woman under 30 who had recovered from COVID-19.

V gene TRBV10-3 combines with J gene TRBJ1-1; 7 bases map to TRBD1. Looked up from germline, CDR1 is ENHRY and CDR2 is SYGVKD. V lost 6 bases, J lost 1 base, and 5 bases stayed unmatched. This CDR3 is built from 14 residues. The CDR3 DNA reads as TGTGCCATCAGAGGGACAGCTACGAACACTGAAGCTTTCTTT. Translated: CAIRGTATNTEAFF.

The chain couples TRBV9 to TRBJ1-2; D is unclear. This CDR3 contains 15 residues. Germline CDR1 is SGDLS and CDR2 is YYNGEE. Trimming removed 5 bases from V and 3 bases from J, with 17 bases in between. This CDR3 reads CASSPGGLTYYGYTF. The CDR3 DNA sequence: TGTGCCAGCAGTCCGGGAGGCCTAACTTACTATGGCTACACCTTC.

The chain couples TRBV19 to TRBJ1-6, with 10 nucleotides matching TRBD1. CDR3 length: 20 amino acids. V trimming: 3 bases; J trimming: 13 bases; junction bases outside the gene matches: 24. Germline V gene data show CDR1 as LNHDA and CDR2 as SQIVND (reference sequence). CDR3 sequence reads: CASSMRGGARDRGLEAPLHF. The CDR3 DNA reads as TGTGCCAGTAGTATGAGGGGTGGGGCCCGGGACAGGGGTTTGGAAGCCCCCCTCCACTTT.

The chain combines TRBV27 with TRBJ2-3; 10 bases match TRBD2. In germline, CDR1 is MNHEY, CDR2 SMNVEV (reference sequence). The CDR3 is 15 residues long. V lost 4 bases to trimming and J lost 5 bases; unmatched junction nucleotides: 6. The CDR3 sequence is CASSSPGLARDTQYF. The CDR3 region has the DNA TGTGCCAGCAGTTCCCCGGGACTAGCGAGAGATACGCAGTATTTT.

J is TRBJ2-2 and V is TRBV5-1, with a possible D match to TRBD1 (5 bases). Germline-derived CDR1 and CDR2 are SGHRS and YFSETQ. The V end lost 4 bases, the J end lost 3 bases, and 13 bases lay between the germline ends. The CDR3 sequence is 15 residues long. CDR3 amino acids: CASSQSDSYTGELFF. In nucleotides, the CDR3 is TGCGCCAGCAGCCAATCTGACAGCTACACCGGGGAGCTGTTTTTT.

This clone was found a few times. The chain couples TRBV10-1 to TRBJ1-2, with 7 bases that match TRBD1. The CDR3 has 13 residues. CDR1 WNHNN and CDR2 SYGVQD come from the germline V gene (reference sequence). V lost 6 bases, J lost 6 bases, and 7 bases stayed unmatched. CDR3 DNA: TGCGCCAGCAGCGCCGACAGGGTGAATGGCTACACCTTC. It codes for CASSADRVNGYTF.

This sequence joins TRBV13 and TRBJ2-3; 10 bases are a match to TRBD1. The CDR3 is made up of 14 amino acids. Trimming took 5 bases from V and 6 from J; bases not matched to a gene: 5. The germline V gene encodes CDR1 PRHDT and CDR2 FYEKMQ (reference sequence). The CDR3 sequence is CASSPGQGVDTQYF. For the CDR3, the DNA is TGTGCCAGCAGCCCCGGACAGGGGGTGGATACGCAGTATTTT.

This clone was detected once. The rearrangement uses TRBV12-3 or TRBV12-4 and TRBJ1-2, with D hard to call. CDR3 length: 13 amino acids. Trimming cost V 3 bases and J 3 bases, with 8 bases left between them. The CDR3 DNA reads as TGTGCCAGCAGTTTGGTACATGACTATGGCTACACCTTC. Translating gives CASSLVHDYGYTF.

The chain joins TRBV27 to TRBJ2-7; possible D gene TRBD2, 5 bases. Germline V CDR1 and CDR2: MNHEY, SMNVEV (reference sequence). The V end was cut by 2 bases, the J end by 3 bases, with 20 bases between. The CDR3 sequence is 17 residues long. The CDR3 loop is CASSLGGFVGGGYEQYF. CDR3 DNA: TGTGCCAGCAGTTTAGGTGGATTTGTGGGCGGAGGCTACGAGCAGTACTTC.

Remarks on this clone: This same CDR3 is encoded by further DNA sequences in the sample. This rearrangement joins TRBV11-2 to TRBJ2-7, with TRBD1 matching 12 bases. Germline trimming cut 3 bases from V and 4 bases from J; bases unmatched to any gene: 1. The CDR3 extends over 14 amino acids. Germline CDR1 is SGHAT and CDR2 is FQNNGV. CDR3 protein: CASSLGQGAYEQYF. CDR3 DNA: TGTGCCAGCAGCTTGGGACAGGGGGCTTACGAGCAGTACTTC.

The rearrangement uses TRBV6-2 or TRBV6-3 and TRBJ1-1; TRBD1 matches at 7 bases. Germline V gene lookup returns CDR1 MNHEY and CDR2 SVGEGT. The CDR3 contains 15 residues. J was trimmed by 1 base and V by 4 bases; bases with no gene match: 6. CDR3 amino acids: CASSSSGTENTEAFF. CDR3 nucleotides: TGTGCCAGCAGTTCCTCCGGGACAGAGAACACTGAAGCTTTCTTT.

J is TRBJ1-2 and V is TRBV7-9, with 7 bases matching TRBD1. Germline V gives CDR1 SEHNR, CDR2 FQNEAQ (reference sequence). The CDR3 totals 15 residues. Losses at the gene ends were 3 bases for V and 2 bases for J; bases not matched to a gene: 6. The CDR3 DNA follows: TGTGCCAGCAGCTTCGGGACAGTCTCAAACTATGGCTACACCTTC. Its protein product is CASSFGTVSNYGYTF.

The chain is built from TRBV4-1 and TRBJ2-1, with 12 bases lining up with TRBD2. V was clipped by 4 bases and J by 3 bases; unmatched bases: 4. Germline CDR1 MGHRA, CDR2 YSYEKL. CDR3 length equals 16 residues. The CDR3 DNA sequence: TGCGCCAGCAGCCGCAGACTAGCGGGGGACTACAATGAGCAGTTCTTC. This translates into CASSRRLAGDYNEQFF.

This clone was recorded once. The rearrangement uses TRBV28 and TRBJ1-2, with 9 bases aligning to TRBD1. This CDR3 is built from 16 residues. The germline V gene has CDR1 MDHEN and CDR2 SYDVKM. J gave up 5 bases and V 2 bases, and 9 bases lay outside the gene matches. This CDR3 reads CASSLPGTGRVYGYTF. The CDR3 nucleotides are TGTGCCAGCAGTTTACCCGGGACAGGGAGAGTGTATGGCTACACCTTC.

The chain couples TRBV9 to TRBJ2-3; a weak D match, TRBD1 (6 bases). The CDR3 is made up of 15 amino acids. Trimming took 3 bases from V and 6 from J, leaving 17 bases between them. Germline CDR1 SGDLS, CDR2 YYNGEE. The CDR3 bases are TGTGCCAGCAGCGAGATCAGGGGCTTGATGGATACGCAGTATTTT. Its protein product is CASSEIRGLMDTQYF.

This clone was observed a single time. The V gene is TRBV28, the J gene TRBJ2-7, with 13 nucleotides matching TRBD2. CDR1 and CDR2 from the germline V gene are MDHEN and SYDVKM. Trimming removed 3 bases from V and 5 bases from J; junction bases left unmatched: 4. CDR3 length: 15 residues. CDR3 in amino acids: CASSFTSGGAHEQYF. In DNA, the CDR3 is TGTGCCAGCAGTTTTACTAGCGGGGGGGCCCACGAGCAGTACTTC. Variable domain in full (rest from reference TRBV28 and TRBJ2-7): DVKVTQSSRYLVKRTGEKVFLECVQDMDHENMFWYRQDPGLGLRLIYFSYDVKMKEKGDIPEGYSVSREKKERFSLILESASTNQTSMYLCASSFTSGGAHEQYFGPGTRLTVT.

The rearrangement joins TRBV7-9 to TRBJ1-1, with TRBD1 identical over 7 bases. The CDR3 totals 14 residues. Germline CDR1 and CDR2: SEHNR and FQNEAQ (reference sequence). V was pared by 6 bases and J by 6 bases, with 10 bases of the junction left unmatched. The CDR3 protein is CASSSRDSTSEAFF. CDR3 DNA: TGTGCCAGCAGTTCCCGGGACAGCACTTCTGAAGCTTTCTTT. Drawing the rest from reference TRBV7-9 and TRBJ1-1, the complete variable domain is DTGVSQNPRHKITKRGQNVTFRCDPISEHNRLYWYRQTLGQGPEFLTYFQNEAQLEKSRLLSDRFSAERPKGSFSTLEIQRTEQGDSAMYLCASSSRDSTSEAFFGQGTRLTVV.

This chain connects TRBV28 to TRBJ2-3; TRBD2 agrees at 8 bases. V was pared by 3 bases and J by 2 bases, with 4 bases of the junction left unmatched. The CDR3 is 15 residues long. CDR1 is MDHEN and CDR2 is SYDVKM in the germline V gene. This chain's CDR3 is CASSLAGGYTDTQYF. The CDR3 DNA follows: TGTGCCAGCAGTTTGGCGGGGGGATACACAGATACGCAGTATTTT.

CDR3 bases: TGTGCCAGCAGGCGGGACGGGAGCAATCAGCCCCAGCATTTT. Its protein is CASRRDGSNQPQHF. The chain combines TRBV7-9 with TRBJ1-5, with D possibly TRBD1 on 5 matching bases. Germline CDR1 is SEHNR and CDR2 is FQNEAQ (reference sequence). V dropped 6 bases and J dropped 1 base, with 10 bases sitting between them. CDR3 length equals 14 residues.

The J gene is TRBJ2-5, the V gene TRBV4-1; D unresolved. Trimming shortened V by 0 bases and J by 5 bases, and 7 bases separated the two germline ends. Germline V lookup: CDR1 MGHRA, CDR2 YSYEKL. This CDR3 contains 13 residues. CDR3 DNA: TGCGCCAGCAGCCAAGATCTGACTGAGACCCAGTACTTC. Amino acid sequence: CASSQDLTETQYF.

The chain recombines TRBV19 with TRBJ1-4, with D maybe TRBD1 (6 bases). The germline V gene has CDR1 LNHDA and CDR2 SQIVND (reference sequence). This CDR3 is built from 15 residues. With 5 bases removed from V and 9 bases from J, the gap between germline ends came to 19 bases. CDR3 coding DNA: TGTGCCAGTAGTGACAGGAACCTGGACATACAAAAACTGTTTTTT. Its protein product is CASSDRNLDIQKLFF.

V usage is TRBV7-9 and J usage is TRBJ2-5; D call uncertain. This CDR3 comprises 14 residues. The germline V and J ends were trimmed by 4 bases and 5 bases, with 14 bases remaining between them. CDR1 is SEHNR, CDR2 FQNEAQ, per germline (reference sequence). CDR3 region: CASSYRSQTETQYF. Here the CDR3 DNA reads TGTGCCAGCAGCTACCGGAGCCAGACGGAGACCCAGTACTTC.

This clone was recorded a few times. V gene TRBV3-1 (or the pseudogene TRBV3-2) combines with J gene TRBJ1-1; D is possibly TRBD1 (6 bases). The V end lost 4 bases, the J end lost 5 bases, and 14 bases lay between the germline ends. This CDR3 has 14 residues. Germline V gene lookup returns CDR1 LGHDT and CDR2 YNNKEL (reference sequence). CDR3 in DNA: TGTGCCAGCAGCCGGGGGGGCGCGGGTACTGAAGCTTTCTTT. Amino acids: CASSRGGAGTEAFF.

This chain connects TRBV6-5 to TRBJ1-2; D is undetermined. The CDR3 runs 15 residues. Germline CDR1 MNHEY, CDR2 SVGAGI. V was trimmed by 0 bases and J by 1 base, leaving 9 bases between them. The CDR3 loop reads CASSYSFPVNYGYTF. The CDR3 DNA is TGTGCCAGCAGTTACTCGTTCCCCGTTAACTATGGCTACACCTTC.

The chain joins TRBV12-3 or TRBV12-4 to TRBJ1-3, with 10 positions matching TRBD1. The CDR3 runs to 13 residues. Trimming at V came to 3 bases and at J to 7 bases, leaving 0 bases not matched to a gene. DNA of the CDR3: TGTGCCAGCAGTTTGGACAGGGGGAACACCATATATTTT. It specifies CASSLDRGNTIYF.

The genes are TRBV5-4 and TRBJ2-1; the match to TRBD2 covers 13 bases. V lost 0 bases, J lost 6 bases, and 6 bases stayed unmatched. The CDR3 spans 17 residues. Germline loops: CDR1 SGHNT, CDR2 YYREEE (reference sequence). The CDR3 region has the DNA TGTGCCAGCAGCTTGGCCTCGGGACTAGCGGGGCGCAATGAGCAGTTCTTC. Residues: CASSLASGLAGRNEQFF.

The CDR3 reads CASSWWGQGYEQYF. CDR3 nucleotide sequence: TGTGCCAGCAGCTGGTGGGGACAGGGGTACGAGCAGTACTTC. The chain carries TRBV5-4 and TRBJ2-7; 10 bases line up with TRBD1. Germline V gene lookup returns CDR1 SGHNT and CDR2 YYREEE (reference sequence). J was trimmed by 4 bases and V by 3 bases; bases with no gene match: 4. This CDR3 is 14 amino acids long.